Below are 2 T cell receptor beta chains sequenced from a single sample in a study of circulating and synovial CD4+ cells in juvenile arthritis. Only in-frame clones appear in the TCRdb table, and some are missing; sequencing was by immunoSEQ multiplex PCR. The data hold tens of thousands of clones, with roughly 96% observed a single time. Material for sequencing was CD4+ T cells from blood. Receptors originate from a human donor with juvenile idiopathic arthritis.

The CDR3 nucleotides are TGTGCCAGCAGGGGAGGGACAGGGAATCAGCCCCAGCATTTT. Its protein is CASRGGTGNQPQHF. The chain links TRBV28 to TRBJ1-5; 9 nucleotides agree with TRBD1. Germline V gives CDR1 MDHEN, CDR2 SYDVKM. J gave up 4 bases and V 6 bases, and 4 bases lay outside the gene matches. The CDR3 has 14 amino acids.

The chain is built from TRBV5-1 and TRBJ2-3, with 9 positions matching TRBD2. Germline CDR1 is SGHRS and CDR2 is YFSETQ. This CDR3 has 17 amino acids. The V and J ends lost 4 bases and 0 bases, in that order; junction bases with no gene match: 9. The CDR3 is CASSPRLAADSTDTQYF. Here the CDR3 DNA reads TGCGCCAGCAGCCCCCGACTAGCGGCGGATAGCACAGATACGCAGTATTTT.